These 11 T cell receptor beta chains share one sample of origin, sequenced in a study of blood T cell repertoires in COVID-19. Sequencing was performed with immunoSEQ multiplex PCR; in TCRdb, only in-frame clones are kept and a portion is missing. The sample records 150,000 to 190,000 clones, roughly 84% being singletons. The material sequenced was peripheral blood. The receptors were gathered from a woman in her fifties or sixties with COVID-19, enrolled during active disease.

This clone has just a few counts. This chain joins TRBV6-4 and TRBJ2-1, with D possibly being TRBD2 (5 bases). The germline V and J ends were trimmed by 2 bases and 2 bases, with 10 bases remaining between them. Per germline, CDR1 MRHNA and CDR2 SNTAGT. CDR3 length: 15 amino acids. The CDR3 sequence is CASSDVGAAYNEQFF. DNA of the CDR3: TGTGCCAGCAGTGACGTTGGAGCGGCCTACAATGAGCAGTTCTTC.

This clone was recorded many times. V gene TRBV7-9 combines with J gene TRBJ2-3; a possible D gene is TRBD2 (6 bases). Deletions cut 0 bases from V and 0 bases from J, with 10 bases between. This CDR3 has 16 amino acids. Per germline, CDR1 SEHNR and CDR2 FQNEAQ (reference sequence). CDR3 amino acids: CASSLASGPSTDTQYF. The CDR3 DNA sequence: TGTGCCAGCAGCTTAGCGAGCGGGCCTAGCACAGATACGCAGTATTTT.

Here the CDR3 DNA reads TGCGCCAGCAGCTTGCTAGCGGGGCAGATCAATGAGCAGTTCTTC. Translated, it gives CASSLLAGQINEQFF. The chain combines TRBV5-1 with TRBJ2-1; 9 nucleotides agree with TRBD2. J was trimmed by 6 bases and V by 1 base; bases with no gene match: 5. Per germline, CDR1 SGHRS and CDR2 YFSETQ. The CDR3 is made up of 15 amino acids.

This sequence joins TRBV5-5 and TRBJ2-7; 9 bases are a match to TRBD2. Looked up from germline, CDR1 is SGHKS and CDR2 is YYEKEE (reference sequence). Trimming at V came to 4 bases and at J to 1 base, leaving 9 bases not matched to a gene. This CDR3 region has 16 residues. CDR3 loop: CASSHLSGRGSYEQYF. The DNA for the CDR3 is TGTGCCAGCAGCCACCTTAGCGGGAGAGGATCCTACGAGCAGTACTTC.

The rearrangement uses TRBV19 and TRBJ2-5, with 9 bases fitting TRBD2. Germline-derived CDR1 and CDR2 are LNHDA and SQIVND (reference sequence). Trimming cost V 0 bases and J 5 bases; bases outside gene matches: 10. This CDR3 has 17 residues. As DNA, the CDR3 is TGTGCCAGTAGTATAGATTTGAGGCTAGCGGGGTGGGAGACCCAGTACTTC. This sequence encodes CASSIDLRLAGWETQYF.

Written as DNA, the CDR3 is TGTGCCAGCAGCCTAGGGGGCGCCGAAAAACTGTTTTTT. Protein sequence: CASSLGGAEKLFF. This sequence joins TRBV3-1 (or the pseudogene TRBV3-2) and TRBJ1-4, with 7 positions matching TRBD1. This CDR3 spans 13 amino acids. The germline V gene encodes CDR1 LGHDT and CDR2 YNNKEL (reference sequence). J was trimmed by 8 bases and V by 4 bases; bases with no gene match: 4.

The chain links TRBV5-1 to TRBJ2-3; D is uncertain. The ends were cut back, 1 base at V and 0 bases at J, with 3 bases in the middle. The CDR3 spans 13 residues. Germline V gene data show CDR1 as SGHRS and CDR2 as YFSETQ. CDR3 in DNA: TGCGCCAGCAGCTTGCCTAGCACAGATACGCAGTATTTT. Residues: CASSLPSTDTQYF.

This clone appeared once. The CDR3 protein is CASSLDQGRGGAFPGELFF. CDR3 nucleotide sequence: TGTGCCAGCAGCTTAGACCAGGGGAGAGGGGGCGCCTTTCCCGGGGAGCTGTTTTTT. This chain connects TRBV11-3 to TRBJ2-2, with 7 bases identical to TRBD1. CDR3 length: 19 amino acids. Germline CDR1 reads SGHNT; CDR2 reads YENEEA. V was pared by 0 bases and J by 6 bases, with 16 bases of the junction left unmatched.

The gene calls are TRBV14 and TRBJ2-3, with a tentative D call TRBD2 (5 bases). Trimming left V 4 bases short and J 0 bases short, with 8 bases between. Germline CDR1 and CDR2: SGHDN and FVKESK. This CDR3 is built from 14 residues. The CDR3 DNA follows: TGTGCCAGCAGCCCCTGGACTAGCACAGATACGCAGTATTTT. The encoded protein is CASSPWTSTDTQYF.

The V and J genes are TRBV6-1 and TRBJ1-5, with 9 bases fitting TRBD1. With 2 bases clipped from V and 7 bases from J, the junction kept 9 bases outside the gene matches. Germline V lookup: CDR1 MNHNS, CDR2 SASEGT. The CDR3 is 16 residues long. The DNA of the CDR3 is TGTGCCAGCAGTGAAATAAGCGGGACAGGGAACCAGCCCCAGCATTTT. Protein product: CASSEISGTGNQPQHF.

The V call is TRBV7-3, the J call TRBJ2-1, with D uncertain. This CDR3 is built from 13 residues. The V and J ends lost 1 base and 9 bases respectively, with 10 bases between them. Germline lookup yields CDR1 SGHTA and CDR2 FQGTGA. The CDR3 region has the DNA TGTGCCAGCAGCTTAAGGTTGAGTACTGAGCAGTTCTTC. This sequence encodes CASSLRLSTEQFF.